The clone carrying this T cell receptor beta chain was detected a few times. No antigen is known for it. A multiplex PCR was run with 60 Vbeta primers and 13 Jbeta primers. Libraries were prepared by immunoSEQ multiplex PCR; TCRdb keeps only in-frame clonotypes and omits some of them. The sample shows 130,000 to 150,000 clones, around 77% of them seen only once. The sample comes from a study of cytomegalovirus exposure and HLA in healthy donors. Findings and caveats of the study: Later analysis identified several of the most significant clusters that appeared linked to common viral pathogens. Indistinguishable V segments such as TRBV6-2 and TRBV6-3 were excluded. Later analysis placed DRB1 highest and HLA-C lowest in TCR association rates, which differed by HLA locus.

Germline-derived CDR1 and CDR2 are LNHNV and YYDKDF (reference sequence). The CDR3 sequence is 13 residues long. The ends were cut back, 4 bases at V and 2 bases at J, with 8 bases in the middle. The chain uses TRBV15 and TRBJ1-2; D is possibly TRBD1 (5 bases). The sequence was collected from a woman aged 45-65 years in good health and CMV-seronegative. Input material: PBMCs. The CDR3 protein is CATSTQENYGYTF. CDR3 sequence (DNA): TGTGCCACCAGCACACAGGAAAACTATGGCTACACCTTC.